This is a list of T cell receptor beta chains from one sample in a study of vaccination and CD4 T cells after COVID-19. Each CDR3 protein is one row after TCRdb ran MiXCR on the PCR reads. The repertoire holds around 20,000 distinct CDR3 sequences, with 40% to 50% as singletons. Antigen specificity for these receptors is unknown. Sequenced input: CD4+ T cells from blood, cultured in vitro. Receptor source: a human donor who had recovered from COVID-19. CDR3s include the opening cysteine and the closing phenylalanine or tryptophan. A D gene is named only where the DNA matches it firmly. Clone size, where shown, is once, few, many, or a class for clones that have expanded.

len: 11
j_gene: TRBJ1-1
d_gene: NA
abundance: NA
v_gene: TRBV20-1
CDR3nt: TGCAGTGCTAGAAAATACACTGAAGCTTTCTTT
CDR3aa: CSARKYTEAFF

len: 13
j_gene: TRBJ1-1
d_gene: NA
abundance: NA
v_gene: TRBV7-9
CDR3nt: TGCGCCAGCAGCCCCCTAGGGAACACTGAAGCTTTCTTT
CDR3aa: CASSPLGNTEAFF

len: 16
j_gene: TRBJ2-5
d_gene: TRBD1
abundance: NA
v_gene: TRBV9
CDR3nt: TGTGCCAGCAGCGTAGGAGCAGGGGGCGTCGGGGAGACCCAGTACTTC
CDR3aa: CASSVGAGGVGETQYF

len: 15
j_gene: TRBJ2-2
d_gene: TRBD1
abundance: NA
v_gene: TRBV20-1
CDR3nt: TGCAGTGCTAGCCCCCGGGACAGGGCCCCCGGGGAGCTGTTTTTT
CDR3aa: CSASPRDRAPGELFF

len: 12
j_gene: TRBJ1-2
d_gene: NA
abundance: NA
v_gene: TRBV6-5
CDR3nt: TGTGCCAGCAGTTTTCAACAGGGATCCTACACCTTC
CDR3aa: CASSFQQGSYTF

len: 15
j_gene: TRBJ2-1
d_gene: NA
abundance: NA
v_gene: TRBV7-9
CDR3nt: TGTGCCAGCAGACTACTAGGGAGCTCCTACAATGAGCAGTTCTTC
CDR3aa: CASRLLGSSYNEQFF

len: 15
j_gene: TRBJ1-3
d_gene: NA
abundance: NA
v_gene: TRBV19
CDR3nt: TGTGCCAGTAGTCTAATGACTGCCTCTGGAAACACCATATATTTT
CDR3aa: CASSLMTASGNTIYF

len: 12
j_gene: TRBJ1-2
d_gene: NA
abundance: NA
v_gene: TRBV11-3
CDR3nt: TGTGCCGGCATCGCCAGGGATCCCGGCTACACCTTC
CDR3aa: CAGIARDPGYTF

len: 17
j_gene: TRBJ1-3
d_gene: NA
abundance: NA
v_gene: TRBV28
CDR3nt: TGTGCCAGCCTTCCCACGGCCAGGGGCATTGGTGGAAACACCATATATTTT
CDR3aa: CASLPTARGIGGNTIYF

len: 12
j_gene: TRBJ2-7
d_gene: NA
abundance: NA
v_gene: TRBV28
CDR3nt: TGTGCCAGTGGAGGGACTGCCTACGAGCAGTACTTC
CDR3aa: CASGGTAYEQYF

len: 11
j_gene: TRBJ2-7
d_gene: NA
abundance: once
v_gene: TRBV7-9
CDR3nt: TGTGCCAGCAGCTTGGGCCCAGGGCAGTACTTC
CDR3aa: CASSLGPGQYF

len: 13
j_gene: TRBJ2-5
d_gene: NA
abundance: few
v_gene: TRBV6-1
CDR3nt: TGTGCCAGCAGTGAAGTCGGCTGGGAGACCCAGTACTTC
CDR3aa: CASSEVGWETQYF

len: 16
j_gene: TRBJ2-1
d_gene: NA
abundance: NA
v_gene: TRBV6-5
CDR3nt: TGTGCCAGCAGTTACCGAGCGACATCGTCCTACAATGAGCAGTTCTTC
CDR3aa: CASSYRATSSYNEQFF

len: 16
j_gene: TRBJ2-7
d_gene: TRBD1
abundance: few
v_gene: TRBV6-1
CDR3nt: TGTGCCAGCAGTCAAGGACAGGGGAGGTCCTCCTACGAGCAGTACTTC
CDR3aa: CASSQGQGRSSYEQYF

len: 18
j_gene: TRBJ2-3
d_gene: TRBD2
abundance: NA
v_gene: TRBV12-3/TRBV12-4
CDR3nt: TGTGCCAGCAGTTTAAGACTAGCGGGGGGGTACGCCCAAGATACGCAGTATTTT
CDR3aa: CASSLRLAGGYAQDTQYF

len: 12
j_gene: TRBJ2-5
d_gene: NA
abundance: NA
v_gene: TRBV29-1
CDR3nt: TGCAGCGTTGAAAAAGGGGCTGAGACCCAGTACTTC
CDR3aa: CSVEKGAETQYF

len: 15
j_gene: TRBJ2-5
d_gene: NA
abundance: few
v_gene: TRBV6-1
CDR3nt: TGTGCCAGCAGTGAAGCGGGACGTTCTAAAGAGACCCAGTACTTC
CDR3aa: CASSEAGRSKETQYF

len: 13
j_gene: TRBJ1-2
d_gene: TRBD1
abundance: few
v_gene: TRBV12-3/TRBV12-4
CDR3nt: TGTGCCAGCAGTGGGACAGGGGGGATTCGCTACACCTTC
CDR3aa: CASSGTGGIRYTF

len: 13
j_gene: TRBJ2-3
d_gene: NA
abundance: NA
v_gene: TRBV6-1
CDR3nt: TGTGCCACCATATCTAGTGGGAGCTCTACGCAGTATTTT
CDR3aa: CATISSGSSTQYF

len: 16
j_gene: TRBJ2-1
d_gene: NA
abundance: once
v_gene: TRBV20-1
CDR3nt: TGCAGTGCTAGAGATTTCCGCCGGGGGGCCGAAGGTGAGCAGTTCTTC
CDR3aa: CSARDFRRGAEGEQFF

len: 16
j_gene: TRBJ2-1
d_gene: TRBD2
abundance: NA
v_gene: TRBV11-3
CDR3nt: TGTGCCAGCAGCTCAGGACTAGCGGGGAGGGGGGAGGGTCCGTTCTTC
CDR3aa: CASSSGLAGRGEGPFF

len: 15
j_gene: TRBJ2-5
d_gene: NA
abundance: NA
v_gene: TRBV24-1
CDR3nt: TGTGCCACCAGTGATTCTTTCAGGGCAGGTGAGACCCAGTACTTC
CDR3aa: CATSDSFRAGETQYF

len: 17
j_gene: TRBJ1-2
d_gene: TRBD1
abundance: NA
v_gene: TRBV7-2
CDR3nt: TGTGCCAGCAGCTTAGCGGGAGGGCGCAGGGGGCCGGATGGCTACACCTTC
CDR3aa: CASSLAGGRRGPDGYTF

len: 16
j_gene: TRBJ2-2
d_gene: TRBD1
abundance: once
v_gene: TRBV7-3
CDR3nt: TGTGCCAGCAGCCCGACAGGGGCGACGAACACCGGGGAGCTGTTTTTT
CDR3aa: CASSPTGATNTGELFF

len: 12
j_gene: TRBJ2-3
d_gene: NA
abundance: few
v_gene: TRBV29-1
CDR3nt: TGCAGCACAAATTGGGGGACAGATACGCAGTATTTT
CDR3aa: CSTNWGTDTQYF

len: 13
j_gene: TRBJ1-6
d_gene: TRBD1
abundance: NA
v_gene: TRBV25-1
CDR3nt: TGTGCCAGCAGGAGAGGGACAGATTCACCCCTCCACTTT
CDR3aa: CASRRGTDSPLHF

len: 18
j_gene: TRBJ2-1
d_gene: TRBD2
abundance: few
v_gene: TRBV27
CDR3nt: TGTGCCAGCAGTCCCAGACTAGCGGGGGTCCTCTCCTACAATGAGCAGTTCTTC
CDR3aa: CASSPRLAGVLSYNEQFF

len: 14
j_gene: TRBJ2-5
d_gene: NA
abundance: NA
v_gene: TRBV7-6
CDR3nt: TGTGCCAGCAGCTTTTGGGAGACCCAAGAGACCCAGTACTTC
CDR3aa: CASSFWETQETQYF

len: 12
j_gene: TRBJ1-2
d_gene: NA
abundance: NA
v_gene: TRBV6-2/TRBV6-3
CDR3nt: TGTGCCAGCAGTACTTACTTGGGGGGCTACACCTTC
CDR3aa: CASSTYLGGYTF

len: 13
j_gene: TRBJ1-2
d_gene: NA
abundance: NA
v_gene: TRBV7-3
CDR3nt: TGTGCCAGCAGCTTGTGGGGGGCTTACGGCTACACCTTC
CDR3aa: CASSLWGAYGYTF

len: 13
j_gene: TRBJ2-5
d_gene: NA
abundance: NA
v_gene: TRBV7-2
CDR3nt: TGTGCCAGCAGCCCGGGGTCACGGGAGACCCAGTACTTC
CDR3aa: CASSPGSRETQYF

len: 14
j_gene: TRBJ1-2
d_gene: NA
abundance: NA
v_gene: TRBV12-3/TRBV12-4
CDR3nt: TGTGCCAGCGGCCCCCTGGGGGGGGGCTATGGCTACACCTTC
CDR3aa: CASGPLGGGYGYTF

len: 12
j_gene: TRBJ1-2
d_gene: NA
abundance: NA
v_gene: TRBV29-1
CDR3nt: TGCAGCTTCACCGGGACGGGATATGGCTACACCTTC
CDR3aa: CSFTGTGYGYTF

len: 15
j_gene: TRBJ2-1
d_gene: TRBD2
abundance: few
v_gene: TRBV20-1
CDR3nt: TGCAGTGTCGGTAGCGGGCCGAGCTCCTACAATGAGCAGTTCTTC
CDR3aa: CSVGSGPSSYNEQFF

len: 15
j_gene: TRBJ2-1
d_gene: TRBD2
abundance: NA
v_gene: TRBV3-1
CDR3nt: TGTGCCAGCCGCGTCAGCGGGGGGGCGGGTAATGAGCAGTTCTTC
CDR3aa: CASRVSGGAGNEQFF

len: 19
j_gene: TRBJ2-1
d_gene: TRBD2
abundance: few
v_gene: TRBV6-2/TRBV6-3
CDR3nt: TGTGCCAGCAGTTATACACCGGTGGGGCTAGCGGGAGAGGGCAATGAGCAGTTCTTC
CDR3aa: CASSYTPVGLAGEGNEQFF

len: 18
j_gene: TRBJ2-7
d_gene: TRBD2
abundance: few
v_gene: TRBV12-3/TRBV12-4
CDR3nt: TGTGCCAGCAGTTTAGCGCTCAGGACTAGCGGGAGGCGCGACGAGCAGTACTTC
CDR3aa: CASSLALRTSGRRDEQYF